This TCR beta chain came from a study of T cells after yellow fever vaccination. Study context: Fractions with few cells were prepared using SMART-Seq v4 Ultra Low Input.

As TCR cDNA was made by 5'RACE template switching, a universal primer site and UMIs were added. Via MiXCR, TCRdb re-called the 5' RACE reads, giving one row per CDR3 protein. The sample comprises hundreds of thousands of distinct CDR3 sequences, approximately 12% of which are singletons, and 11% to 15% rests with the top ten. On this clonotype: Its antigen is undetermined.

This CDR3 spans 12 amino acids. Germline CDR1 DFQATT, CDR2 SNEGSKA (reference sequence). The ends were cut back, 1 base at V and 8 bases at J, with 9 bases in the middle. Findings and caveats of the study: Bulk-population clonotypes that are abundant could appear as contaminants in FACS-sorted repertoires. Booster sampling recovered most clones from primary vaccination (roughly 97% CD4, just over 85% CD8).

Sequences were derived from PBMCs, sampled on the day of the yellow fever booster vaccination. The sequence derives from a man aged 25 to 40 who received the YFV17D yellow fever vaccine. The chain has TRBV20-1 and TRBJ2-1; no clear D gene. The CDR3 region has the DNA TGCAGTGCTAGAGCCCCTTGGGATGAGCAGTTCTTC. Translating it yields CSARAPWDEQFF.